The TCR beta chain under discussion was sequenced for a study of blood T cell repertoires in COVID-19. CDR1 is LGHDT, CDR2 YNNKEL, per germline (reference sequence). Trimming pared 3 bases from V and 5 bases from J, leaving 16 bases between. The CDR3 totals 15 residues. Individuals drawn from 20 to 30 US areas were about 18 to 100 years old. Each participant's cohort was designated according to participant-reported clinical history. Two negative PCRs, clearance, or symptom resolution were required of recovered Cohort 3 donors. Measured with immunoSEQ multiplex PCR; TCRdb has only the in-frame clones, and not every one. Of fewer than 350,000 clones listed, roughly nine tenths are singletons.

The chain employs TRBV3-1 (or the pseudogene TRBV3-2) and TRBJ2-5, with D unclear. The sequence came from a middle-aged woman who had recovered from COVID-19. Sequencing used PBMCs or T cells enriched from blood (not recorded which). The chain's CDR3 is CASSQMGRNGETQYF. The CDR3 DNA sequence: TGTGCCAGCAGCCAGATGGGCAGGAATGGGGAGACCCAGTACTTC.